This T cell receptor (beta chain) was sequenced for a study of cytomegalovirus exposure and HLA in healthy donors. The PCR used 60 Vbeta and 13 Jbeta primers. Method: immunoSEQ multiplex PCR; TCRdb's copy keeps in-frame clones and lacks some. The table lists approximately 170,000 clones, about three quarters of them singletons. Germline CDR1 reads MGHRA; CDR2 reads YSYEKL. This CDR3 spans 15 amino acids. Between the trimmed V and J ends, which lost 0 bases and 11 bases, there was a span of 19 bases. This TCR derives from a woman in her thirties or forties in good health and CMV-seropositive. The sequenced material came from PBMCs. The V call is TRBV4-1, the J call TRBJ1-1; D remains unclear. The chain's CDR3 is CASSQERVVMGRAFF. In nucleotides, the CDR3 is TGCGCCAGCAGCCAAGAAAGGGTTGTTATGGGGAGGGCTTTCTTT.